What follows is one T cell receptor beta chain and its context. No cognate antigen has been identified for it. Within one base of it there is no much larger clone, and no base qualities were kept. One collaborating source in Seattle enrolled patients while the patients were actively infected and followed the patients over time throughout the course of disease. Each collaborating institution followed its own protocols to collect whole blood in K2EDTA tubes. For TCRbeta analysis, collaborators shipped samples in one of three forms: frozen whole blood, isolated PBMCs, or DNA extracted from either of those sample types. Here V drops 6 bases and J drops 1 base, and the junction holds 4 bases not matched to any gene. The CDR3, cysteine through phenylalanine, is 14 amino acids long. The sequence is cut down to CDR3 DNA, 42 bases in frame from base 1. The germline V gene gives CDR1 as SGHDT and CDR2 as YYEEEE.

This sample was included in a study of blood T cell repertoires in COVID-19 (dated by TCRdb to 2018 to 2021). Study-level background: Collaborator samples came from the United States, Italy and Spain and covered acute and convalescent phases of COVID-19. The prospective study material was composed of cDNA or gDNA derived from T cells, B-cell-depleted T cells, or PBMCs. Subjects who had been exposed to COVID-19, were actively infected with it, or had recovered from it provided the deeply sampled blood TCRbeta repertoires that made up the dataset. The repertoires were released in a freely available public database intended as a resource for research on the immune response to SARS-CoV-2. The samples were drawn from the first 160 participants of the ongoing ImmuneRACE study and from roughly 1,300 subjects provided by 6 global collaborators. Sample metadata almost always included a de-identified subject ID, COVID-19 status, age in years and sex. Where HLA class I and class II types were available, the types were taken from metadata supplied by the sample provider, not from assay-based typing.

Here is what the overall study found, with its caveats: The amount of clinical and demographic metadata varied by source and participant and was provided uncurated.

The immunoSEQ Assay, a bias-controlled multiplex PCR, was used to amplify TCRbeta CDR3 regions from genomic DNA. In the authors' own workflow: The number of nucleated cells in each sample was estimated from the amplification of reference gene primers within the assay. To quantify the absolute abundance of each unique TCRbeta CDR3 rearrangement, sequence reads were collapsed and filtered. Productive Simpson clonality was computed per sample as the square root of Simpson's diversity index over productive rearrangements. TCRdb re-hosts the immuneACCESS table, in-frame sequences only. Its copies lack some clones; in the studies checked, an unresolved V gene accounts for under half of them, and the cause for the rest is not known. That table gives V, J and clone size, and the DNA gave D and trimming. The sample table holds 150,000 to 200,000 clones, of which approximately 87% were seen once. 12% of the sample is taken by the ten largest.

The TCR sequence derives from a woman aged 70-85 years with COVID-19, enrolled during active disease. This sequence uses TRBV5-6 and TRBJ2-1, with 7 bases in between that match TRBD2. The sample consisted of peripheral blood. The CDR3 region: CASMSGTSYNEQFF. Read as DNA, the sequence is TGTGCCAGCATGAGCGGGACTTCCTACAATGAGCAGTTCTTC.